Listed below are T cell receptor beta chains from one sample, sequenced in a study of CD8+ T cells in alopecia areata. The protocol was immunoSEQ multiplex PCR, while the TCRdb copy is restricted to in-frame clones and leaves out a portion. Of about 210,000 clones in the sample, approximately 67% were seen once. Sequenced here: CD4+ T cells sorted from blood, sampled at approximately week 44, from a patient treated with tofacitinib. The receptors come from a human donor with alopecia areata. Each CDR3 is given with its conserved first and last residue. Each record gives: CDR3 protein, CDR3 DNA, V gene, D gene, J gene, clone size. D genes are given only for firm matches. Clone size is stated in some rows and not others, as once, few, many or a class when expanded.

CASSLGTAPSYEQYF | TGCGCCAGCAGCTTGGGGACAGCTCCCTCTTACGAGCAGTACTTC | TRBV5-1 | - | TRBJ2-7 | -
CASSLAGGDEQFF | TGCGCCAGCAGCCTCGCGGGGGGCGATGAGCAGTTCTTC | TRBV4-3 | TRBD2 | TRBJ2-1 | -
CASSKDGYNEQFF | TGTGCCAGCAGCAAGGACGGGTACAATGAGCAGTTCTTC | TRBV7-3 | - | TRBJ2-1 | -
CALRLGEIAYGYTF | TGTGCCTTGCGGTTAGGGGAAATCGCCTATGGCTACACCTTC | TRBV30 | - | TRBJ1-2 | -
CAWARGQNTGELFF | TGTGCCTGGGCCCGAGGGCAGAACACCGGGGAGCTGTTTTTT | TRBV30 | - | TRBJ2-2 | -
CASSLVGAGGQPQHF | TGTGCCAGCAGCTTAGTTGGGGCTGGAGGTCAGCCCCAGCATTTT | TRBV7-2 | - | TRBJ1-5 | -
CASSSGTGTASSYEQYF | TGCGCCAGCAGCTCGGGGACCGGGACCGCGAGCTCCTACGAGCAGTACTTC | TRBV5-1 | - | TRBJ2-7 | -
CASSLDSGTADTQYF | TGTGCCAGCAGCTTGGATTCAGGGACAGCCGATACGCAGTATTTT | TRBV5-4 | TRBD1 | TRBJ2-3 | -
CAISEQDRPHYGYTF | TGTGCCATCAGTGAGCAGGACAGGCCCCACTATGGCTACACCTTC | TRBV10-3 | TRBD1 | TRBJ1-2 | -
CAWSVLAGGETQYF | TGTGCCTGGAGTGTACTGGCGGGGGGAGAGACCCAGTACTTC | TRBV30 | TRBD2 | TRBJ2-5 | -
CASSLAEWTGVDYTF | TGTGCCAGCAGTTTAGCTGAATGGACAGGGGTTGACTACACCTTC | TRBV28 | TRBD1 | TRBJ1-2 | -
CASRTTDSPLHF | TGTGCCAGCAGAACGACAGATTCACCCCTCCACTTT | TRBV6-5 | - | TRBJ1-6 | -
CASSVGASGGTDTQYF | TGTGCCAGCAGCGTAGGGGCTAGCGGGGGAACAGATACGCAGTATTTT | TRBV9 | TRBD2 | TRBJ2-3 | -
CASSVGGVPTGANVLTF | TGTGCCAGCAGCGTAGGCGGGGTGCCAACTGGGGCCAACGTCCTGACTTTC | TRBV9 | - | TRBJ2-6 | -
CASSGGTTSNSPLHF | TGTGCCAGCAGTGGAGGAACGACAAGCAATTCACCCCTCCACTTT | TRBV6-1 | - | TRBJ1-6 | -
CSVEPGKNTEAFF | TGCAGCGTTGAGCCAGGGAAGAACACTGAAGCTTTCTTT | TRBV29-1 | - | TRBJ1-1 | -
CASSSGIPEAFF | TGTGCCAGCAGCTCAGGGATTCCTGAAGCTTTCTTT | TRBV28 | - | TRBJ1-1 | -
CAWSRGQNYGYTF | TGTGCCTGGAGTAGGGGACAGAACTATGGCTACACCTTC | TRBV30 | TRBD1 | TRBJ1-2 | -
CASSQRTGFYTEAFF | TGTGCCAGCAGCCAAAGGACAGGTTTTTACACTGAAGCTTTCTTT | TRBV14 | TRBD1 | TRBJ1-1 | -
CAWSNQGADGYTF | TGTGCCTGGAGTAACCAGGGGGCAGATGGCTACACCTTC | TRBV30 | TRBD1 | TRBJ1-2 | -
CAWDYATRPRGYEQYF | TGTGCCTGGGACTACGCGACAAGGCCGAGGGGCTACGAGCAGTACTTC | TRBV30 | - | TRBJ2-7 | -
CASSLGSQETQYF | TGTGCCAGCAGCCTAGGGTCTCAAGAGACCCAGTACTTC | TRBV14 | - | TRBJ2-5 | -
CAWRPGQGTEAFF | TGTGCCTGGAGGCCCGGACAGGGGACTGAAGCTTTCTTT | TRBV30 | TRBD1 | TRBJ1-1 | -
CASVTGGDSSNQPQHF | TGTGCTAGTGTGACAGGGGGGGATAGTAGCAATCAGCCCCAGCATTTT | TRBV12-5 | TRBD1 | TRBJ1-5 | -
CASSTGIEQYF | TGTGCCAGCAGTACAGGGATCGAGCAGTACTTC | TRBV27 | - | TRBJ2-7 | -
CASSLDGGPGANVLTF | TGTGCCAGCAGCTTAGATGGGGGACCTGGGGCCAACGTCCTGACTTTC | TRBV7-6 | - | TRBJ2-6 | -
CASSPFGTGTNEKLFF | TGCGCCAGCAGCCCGTTCGGGACAGGGACTAATGAAAAACTGTTTTTT | TRBV4-1 | TRBD1 | TRBJ1-4 | -
CSVGAGSYEQYF | TGCAGCGTTGGAGCAGGCTCCTACGAGCAGTACTTC | TRBV29-1 | - | TRBJ2-7 | -
CSVGPTGSVSYEQYF | TGCAGCGTTGGCCCGACAGGGAGCGTGTCCTACGAGCAGTACTTC | TRBV29-1 | TRBD1 | TRBJ2-7 | -
CASSSWDSSNEKLFF | TGTGCCAGCAGTTCATGGGACAGCTCTAATGAAAAACTGTTTTTT | TRBV28 | TRBD1 | TRBJ1-4 | few
CASSEPGQPGHEQYF | TGTGCCAGCAGTGAACCGGGACAGCCGGGACACGAGCAGTACTTC | TRBV25-1 | TRBD1 | TRBJ2-7 | -
CASRDQILTEAFF | TGTGCCAGCCGTGACCAGATCCTAACTGAAGCTTTCTTT | TRBV7-2 | - | TRBJ1-1 | -
CASSVETGGPYEQYF | TGTGCCAGCAGTGTGGAGACAGGGGGCCCCTACGAGCAGTACTTC | TRBV6-1 | TRBD1 | TRBJ2-7 | -
CASRSGTGELFF | TGTGCCAGCAGAAGTGGCACCGGGGAGCTGTTTTTT | TRBV7-8 | - | TRBJ2-2 | -
CASSLAAGTKAFF | TGTGCCAGCAGCTTAGCGGCAGGGACTAAAGCTTTCTTT | TRBV7-2 | - | TRBJ1-1 | -
CSVDSGGGYGYTF | TGCAGCGTCGATAGTGGGGGAGGCTATGGCTACACCTTC | TRBV29-1 | - | TRBJ1-2 | -
CASSLSRSNPQHF | TGTGCCAGCAGCTTATCGAGGTCGAATCCCCAGCATTTT | TRBV7-8 | - | TRBJ1-5 | -
CSSRGRGVVETQYF | TGCAGCTCCCGTGGGAGGGGGGTTGTAGAGACCCAGTACTTC | TRBV29-1 | - | TRBJ2-5 | -
CASSQQGSPYEQYF | TGCGCCAGCAGTCAACAGGGGTCACCCTACGAGCAGTACTTC | TRBV23-1 | - | TRBJ2-7 | -
CAWSRYPPPGYTF | TGTGCCTGGAGTAGGTATCCCCCGCCTGGCTACACCTTC | TRBV30 | - | TRBJ1-2 | -
CASSLESGQGPYEQYF | TGCGCCAGCAGCTTGGAGTCTGGACAGGGACCCTACGAGCAGTACTTC | TRBV5-1 | TRBD1 | TRBJ2-7 | -
CASSLPGQGSSPLHF | TGCGCCAGCAGCTTGCCCGGACAGGGGAGTTCACCCCTCCACTTT | TRBV5-1 | TRBD1 | TRBJ1-6 | -
CSVAFGLAGGTDTQYF | TGCAGCGTTGCGTTTGGACTAGCGGGCGGCACAGATACGCAGTATTTT | TRBV29-1 | TRBD2 | TRBJ2-3 | -
CASSYSKTSGTDTQYF | TGTGCCAGCAGTTACAGTAAGACTAGCGGTACAGATACGCAGTATTTT | TRBV6-6 | TRBD2 | TRBJ2-3 | once
CASSPGTSAGNTIYF | TGTGCCAGCTCACCAGGCACATCGGCTGGAAACACCATATATTTT | TRBV18 | - | TRBJ1-3 | few
CAWSDGLNTEAFF | TGTGCCTGGAGTGACGGCTTGAACACTGAAGCTTTCTTT | TRBV30 | - | TRBJ1-1 | -
CASTAGSLNTEAFF | TGTGCCAGCACCGCCGGCAGCTTGAACACTGAAGCTTTCTTT | TRBV7-2 | - | TRBJ1-1 | -
CASSYGDPTYEQYF | TGTGCCAGTAGCTATGGGGACCCGACCTACGAGCAGTACTTC | TRBV19 | - | TRBJ2-7 | -
CSVGTGGSYGYTF | TGCAGCGTTGGGACAGGGGGCTCCTATGGCTACACCTTC | TRBV29-1 | TRBD1 | TRBJ1-2 | -
CASSLATGPYGYTF | TGCGCCAGCAGCTTGGCTACCGGGCCTTATGGCTACACCTTC | TRBV5-1 | - | TRBJ1-2 | once
CASSHRGRNSPLHF | TGTGCCAGCAGCCACAGGGGGCGTAATTCACCCCTCCACTTT | TRBV25-1 | TRBD1 | TRBJ1-6 | -